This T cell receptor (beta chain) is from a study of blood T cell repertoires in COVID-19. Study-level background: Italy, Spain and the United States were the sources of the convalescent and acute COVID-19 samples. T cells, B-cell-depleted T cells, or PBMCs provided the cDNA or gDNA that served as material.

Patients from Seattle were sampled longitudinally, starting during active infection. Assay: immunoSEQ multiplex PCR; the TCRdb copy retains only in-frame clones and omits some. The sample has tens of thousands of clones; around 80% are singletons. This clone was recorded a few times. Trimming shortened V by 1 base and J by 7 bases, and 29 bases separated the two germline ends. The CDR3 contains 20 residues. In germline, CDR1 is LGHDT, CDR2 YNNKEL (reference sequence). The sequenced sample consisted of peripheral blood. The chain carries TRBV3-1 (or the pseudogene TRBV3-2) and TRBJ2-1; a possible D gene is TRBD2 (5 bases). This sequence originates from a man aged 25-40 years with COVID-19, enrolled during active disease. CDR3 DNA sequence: TGTGCCAGCAGCCAAGGGAGAAAACCACCGAACCCCAACGGCGGGAATGAGCAGTTCTTC. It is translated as CASSQGRKPPNPNGGNEQFF.